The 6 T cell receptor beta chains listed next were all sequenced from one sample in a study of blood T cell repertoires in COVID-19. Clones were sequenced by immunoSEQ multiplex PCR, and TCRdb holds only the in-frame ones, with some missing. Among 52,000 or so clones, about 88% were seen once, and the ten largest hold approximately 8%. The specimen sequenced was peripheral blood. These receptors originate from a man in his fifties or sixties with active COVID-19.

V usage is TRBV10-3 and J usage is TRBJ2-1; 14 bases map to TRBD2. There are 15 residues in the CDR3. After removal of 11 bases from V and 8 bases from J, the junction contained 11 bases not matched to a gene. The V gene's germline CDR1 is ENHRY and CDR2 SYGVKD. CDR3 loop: CAADSGTSGSDEQFF. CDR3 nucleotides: TGTGCCGCCGATTCCGGGACTAGCGGGAGCGATGAGCAGTTCTTC.

The CDR3 is CASSLDGQHNEQFF. The CDR3 DNA reads as TGTGCCAGCAGCTTGGATGGACAGCACAATGAGCAGTTCTTC. This chain connects TRBV7-2 to TRBJ2-1; perhaps TRBD1 as D (6 bases). Germline values: CDR1 SGHTA, CDR2 FQGNSA. This CDR3 region has 14 residues. V lost 3 bases and J 5 bases, leaving 11 bases between the germline ends.

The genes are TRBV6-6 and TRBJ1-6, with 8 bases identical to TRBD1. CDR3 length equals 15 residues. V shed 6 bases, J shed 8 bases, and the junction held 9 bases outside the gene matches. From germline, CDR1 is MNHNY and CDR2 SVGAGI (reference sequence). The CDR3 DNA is TGTGCCAGCAGCCTATGGACAGGGACCGATTCACCCCTCCACTTT. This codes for CASSLWTGTDSPLHF.

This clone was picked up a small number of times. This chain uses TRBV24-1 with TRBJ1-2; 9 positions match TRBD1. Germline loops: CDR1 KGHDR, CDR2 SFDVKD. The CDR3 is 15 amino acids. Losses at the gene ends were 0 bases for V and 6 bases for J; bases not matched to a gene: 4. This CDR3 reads CATSDLHGTGNGYTF. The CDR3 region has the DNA TGTGCCACCAGTGATTTGCATGGGACAGGGAATGGCTACACCTTC.

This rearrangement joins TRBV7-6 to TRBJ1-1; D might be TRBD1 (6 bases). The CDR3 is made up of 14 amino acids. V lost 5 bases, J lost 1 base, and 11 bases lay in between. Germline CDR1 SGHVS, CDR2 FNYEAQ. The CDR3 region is CASSIRGENTEAFF. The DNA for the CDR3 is TGTGCCAGCAGCATCAGGGGAGAGAACACTGAAGCTTTCTTT.

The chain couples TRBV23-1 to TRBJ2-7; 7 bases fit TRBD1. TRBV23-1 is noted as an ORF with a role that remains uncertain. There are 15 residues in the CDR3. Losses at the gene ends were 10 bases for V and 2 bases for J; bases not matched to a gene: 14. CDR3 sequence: CANRGGGRLAYEQYF. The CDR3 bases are TGCGCCAACAGGGGCGGCGGGCGACTTGCCTACGAGCAGTACTTC.